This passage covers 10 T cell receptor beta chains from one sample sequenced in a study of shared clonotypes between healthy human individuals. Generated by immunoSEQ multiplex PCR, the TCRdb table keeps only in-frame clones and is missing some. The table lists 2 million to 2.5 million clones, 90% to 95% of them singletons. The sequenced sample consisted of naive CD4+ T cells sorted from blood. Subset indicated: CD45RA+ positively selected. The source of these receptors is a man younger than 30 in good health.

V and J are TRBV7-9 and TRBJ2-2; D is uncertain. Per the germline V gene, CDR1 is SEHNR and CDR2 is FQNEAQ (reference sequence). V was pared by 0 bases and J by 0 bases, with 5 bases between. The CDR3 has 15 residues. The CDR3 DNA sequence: TGTGCCAGCAGCTTAGCGGCAGCGAACACCGGGGAGCTGTTTTTT. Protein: CASSLAAANTGELFF.

The CDR3 bases are TGTGCCAGCAGTTGGGACAGGGCGGTCGCTGAAGCTTTCTTT. This codes for CASSWDRAVAEAFF. The V gene is TRBV27, the J gene TRBJ1-1, with 9 positions matching TRBD1. The CDR3 has 14 residues. V lost 4 bases to trimming and J lost 6 bases; unmatched junction nucleotides: 6. Germline-derived CDR1 and CDR2 are MNHEY and SMNVEV (reference sequence).

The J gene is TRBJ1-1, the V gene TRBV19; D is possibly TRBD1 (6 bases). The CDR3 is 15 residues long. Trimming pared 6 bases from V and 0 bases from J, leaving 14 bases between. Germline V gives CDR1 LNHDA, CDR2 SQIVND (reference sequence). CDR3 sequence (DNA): TGTGCCAGTAGCCCGGGGCGGGACATGAACACTGAAGCTTTCTTT. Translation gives CASSPGRDMNTEAFF.

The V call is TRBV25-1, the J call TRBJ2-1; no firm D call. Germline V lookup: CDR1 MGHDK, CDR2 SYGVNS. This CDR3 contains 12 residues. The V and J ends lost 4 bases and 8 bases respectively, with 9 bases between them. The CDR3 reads CASSVGYDEQFF. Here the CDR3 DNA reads TGTGCCAGCAGTGTTGGCTATGATGAGCAGTTCTTC.

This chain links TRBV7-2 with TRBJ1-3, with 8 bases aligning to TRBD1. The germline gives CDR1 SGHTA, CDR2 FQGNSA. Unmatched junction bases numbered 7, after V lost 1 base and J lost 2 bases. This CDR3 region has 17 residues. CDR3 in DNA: TGTGCCAGCAGCTTAGAGAAGGCCAGGGGGCCTGGAAACACCATATATTTT. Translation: CASSLEKARGPGNTIYF.

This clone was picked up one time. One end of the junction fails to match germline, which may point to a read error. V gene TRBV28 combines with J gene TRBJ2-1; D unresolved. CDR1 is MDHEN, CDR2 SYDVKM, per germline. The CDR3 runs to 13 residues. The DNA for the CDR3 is TGTGCCAGCGGGGAATACTCCGACAATGAGCAGTTCTTC. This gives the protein CASGEYSDNEQFF.

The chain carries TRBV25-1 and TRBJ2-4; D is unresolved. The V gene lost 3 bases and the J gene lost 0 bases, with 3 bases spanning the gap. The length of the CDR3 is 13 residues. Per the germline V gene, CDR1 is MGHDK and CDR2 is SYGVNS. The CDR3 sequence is CASSEAAKNIQYF. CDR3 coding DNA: TGTGCCAGCAGTGAGGCAGCCAAAAACATTCAGTACTTC.

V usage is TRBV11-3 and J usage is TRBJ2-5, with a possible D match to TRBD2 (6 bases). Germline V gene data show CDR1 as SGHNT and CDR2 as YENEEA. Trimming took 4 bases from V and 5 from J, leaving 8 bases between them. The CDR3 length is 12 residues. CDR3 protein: CASSSEGETQYF. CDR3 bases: TGTGCCAGCAGCTCGGAGGGGGAGACCCAGTACTTC.

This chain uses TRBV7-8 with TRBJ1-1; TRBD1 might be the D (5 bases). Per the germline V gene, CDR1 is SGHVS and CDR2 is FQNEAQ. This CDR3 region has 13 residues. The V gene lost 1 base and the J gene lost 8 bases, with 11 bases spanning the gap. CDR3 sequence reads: CASSLGDQREAFF. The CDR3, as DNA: TGTGCCAGCAGCTTAGGGGACCAAAGGGAAGCTTTCTTT.

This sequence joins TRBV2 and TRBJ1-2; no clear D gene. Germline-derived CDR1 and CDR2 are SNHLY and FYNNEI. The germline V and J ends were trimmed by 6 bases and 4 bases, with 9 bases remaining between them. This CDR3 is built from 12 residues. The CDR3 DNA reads TGTGCCAGCAGGTCCGTCACCTATGGCTACACCTTC. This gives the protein CASRSVTYGYTF.